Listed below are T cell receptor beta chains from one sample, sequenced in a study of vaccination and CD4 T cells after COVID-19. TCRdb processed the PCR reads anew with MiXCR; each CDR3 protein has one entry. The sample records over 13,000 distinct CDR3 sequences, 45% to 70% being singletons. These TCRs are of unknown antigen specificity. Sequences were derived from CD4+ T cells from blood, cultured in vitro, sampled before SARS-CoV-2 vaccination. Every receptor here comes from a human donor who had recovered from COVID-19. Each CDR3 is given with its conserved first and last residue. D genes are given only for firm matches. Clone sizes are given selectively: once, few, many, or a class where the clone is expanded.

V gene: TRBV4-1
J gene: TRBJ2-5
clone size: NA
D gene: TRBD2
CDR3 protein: CASSLGLAGGAETQYF
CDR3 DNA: TGCGCCAGCAGCCTCGGACTAGCGGGGGGGGCAGAGACCCAGTACTTC

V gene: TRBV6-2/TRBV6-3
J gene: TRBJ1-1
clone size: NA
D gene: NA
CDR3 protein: CASNRQGVGTEAFF
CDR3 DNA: TGTGCCAGCAATAGGCAGGGTGTTGGCACTGAAGCTTTCTTT

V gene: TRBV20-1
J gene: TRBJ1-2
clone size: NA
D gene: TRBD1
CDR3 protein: CSARPTDRALRANYGYTF
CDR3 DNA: TGCAGTGCTAGACCTACGGACAGGGCGTTACGGGCGAACTATGGCTACACCTTC

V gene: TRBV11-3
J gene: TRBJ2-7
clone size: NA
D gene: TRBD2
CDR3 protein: CASSLAGREEQYF
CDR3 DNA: TGTGCCAGCAGCTTAGCAGGGCGGGAGGAGCAGTACTTC

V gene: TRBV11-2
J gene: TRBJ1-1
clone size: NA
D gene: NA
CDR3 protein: CASLSGRGRITEAFF
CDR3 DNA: TGTGCCAGTCTATCAGGCAGGGGAAGGATCACTGAAGCTTTCTTT

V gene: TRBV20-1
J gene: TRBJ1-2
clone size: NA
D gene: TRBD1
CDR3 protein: CRPGGVAYGYTF
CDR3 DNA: TGCAGACCAGGGGGTGTAGCTTATGGCTACACCTTC

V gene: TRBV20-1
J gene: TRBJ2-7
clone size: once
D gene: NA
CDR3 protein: CSAKERFRGYEQYF
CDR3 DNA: TGCAGTGCCAAAGAAAGGTTCAGGGGATACGAGCAGTACTTC

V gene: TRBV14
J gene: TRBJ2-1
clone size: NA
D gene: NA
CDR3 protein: CASSPHRGSTGQFF
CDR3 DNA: TGTGCCAGCAGCCCCCACCGGGGGTCGACGGGGCAGTTCTTC

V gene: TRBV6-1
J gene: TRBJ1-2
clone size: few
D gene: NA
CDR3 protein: CASRPRQATNYGYTF
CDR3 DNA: TGTGCCAGCAGGCCTAGACAGGCTACTAACTATGGCTACACCTTC

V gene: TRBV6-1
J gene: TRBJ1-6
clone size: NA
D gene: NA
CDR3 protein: CASSEVGRINSPLHF
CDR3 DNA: TGTGCCAGCAGTGAAGTAGGCAGGATAAATTCACCCCTCCACTTT

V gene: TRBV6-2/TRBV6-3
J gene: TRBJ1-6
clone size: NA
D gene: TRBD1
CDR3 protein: CASSYRDRSSYNSPLHF
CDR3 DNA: TGTGCCAGCAGTTACCGGGACAGGAGCTCCTATAATTCACCCCTCCACTTT

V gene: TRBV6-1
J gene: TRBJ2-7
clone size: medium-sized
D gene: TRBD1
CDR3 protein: CASSEGVPGQGTQYF
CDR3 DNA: TGTGCCAGCAGTGAAGGGGTCCCCGGACAGGGGACGCAGTACTTC

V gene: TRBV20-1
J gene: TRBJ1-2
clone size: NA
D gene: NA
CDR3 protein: CSAPRQDYGYTF
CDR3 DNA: TGCAGTGCGCCCCGTCAGGACTATGGCTACACCTTC

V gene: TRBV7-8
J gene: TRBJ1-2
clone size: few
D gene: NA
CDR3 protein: CASSFALNYGYTF
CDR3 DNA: TGTGCCAGCAGCTTCGCACTTAACTATGGCTACACCTTC

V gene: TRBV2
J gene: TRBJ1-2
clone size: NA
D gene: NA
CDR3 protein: CASSERGADYGYTF
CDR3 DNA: TGTGCCAGCAGTGAGAGGGGCGCGGACTATGGCTACACCTTC

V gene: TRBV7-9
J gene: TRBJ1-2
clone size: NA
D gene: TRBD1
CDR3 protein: CASSLATGQGANGYTF
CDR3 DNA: TGTGCCAGCAGCTTAGCTACGGGACAGGGGGCAAATGGCTACACCTTC

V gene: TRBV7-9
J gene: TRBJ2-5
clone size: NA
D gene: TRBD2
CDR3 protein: CASSLASVRLAGEETQYF
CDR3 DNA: TGTGCCAGCAGCTTAGCGTCAGTGAGACTAGCGGGAGAGGAGACCCAGTACTTC

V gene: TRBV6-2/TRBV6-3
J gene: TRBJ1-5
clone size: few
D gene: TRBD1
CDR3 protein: CASSSESGGYSNQPQHF
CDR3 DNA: TGTGCCAGCAGTTCTGAGTCAGGGGGCTATAGCAATCAGCCCCAGCATTTT

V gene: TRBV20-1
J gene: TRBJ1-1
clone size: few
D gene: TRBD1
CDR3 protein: CSARGPGQGARGAFF
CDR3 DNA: TGCAGTGCTAGAGGCCCGGGACAGGGGGCGCGGGGAGCTTTCTTT

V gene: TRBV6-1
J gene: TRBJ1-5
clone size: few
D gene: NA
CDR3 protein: CASSEASGGNQPQHF
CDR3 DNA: TGTGCCAGCAGTGAAGCGTCCGGTGGCAATCAGCCCCAGCATTTT

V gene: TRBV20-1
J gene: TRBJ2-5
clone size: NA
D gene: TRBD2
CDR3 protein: CSAGPRPAGGRETQYF
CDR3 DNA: TGCAGTGCTGGACCCCGGCCAGCGGGGGGACGGGAGACCCAGTACTTC

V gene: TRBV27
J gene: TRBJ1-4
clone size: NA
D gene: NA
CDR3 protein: CASSGAPNEKLFF
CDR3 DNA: TGTGCCAGCAGTGGAGCCCCGAATGAAAAACTGTTTTTT

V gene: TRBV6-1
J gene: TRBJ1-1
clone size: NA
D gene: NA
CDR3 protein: CASRWAVGGEAFF
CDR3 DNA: TGTGCCAGCAGATGGGCGGTTGGGGGTGAAGCTTTCTTT

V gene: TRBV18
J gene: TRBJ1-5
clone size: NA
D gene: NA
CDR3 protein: CASSLLGRDGVGPQHF
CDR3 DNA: TGTGCCAGCTCACTACTAGGACGGGACGGCGTAGGGCCCCAGCATTTT

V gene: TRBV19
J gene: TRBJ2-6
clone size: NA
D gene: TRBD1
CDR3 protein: CASLGTGLSGANVLTF
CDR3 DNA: TGTGCCAGTTTGGGGACAGGCCTCTCTGGGGCCAACGTCCTGACTTTC

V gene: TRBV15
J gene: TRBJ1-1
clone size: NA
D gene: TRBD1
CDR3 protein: CATSRDRLEAFF
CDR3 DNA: TGTGCCACCAGCCGGGACAGACTTGAAGCTTTCTTT

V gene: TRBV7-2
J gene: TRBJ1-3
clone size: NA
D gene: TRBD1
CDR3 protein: CASSPGGNTIYF
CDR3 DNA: TGTGCCAGCAGCCCAGGGGGGAACACCATATATTTT

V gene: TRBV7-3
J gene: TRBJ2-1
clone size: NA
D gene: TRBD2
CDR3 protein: CASSSAGLAGAGQFF
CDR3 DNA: TGTGCCAGCAGCTCGGCGGGACTAGCGGGAGCGGGGCAGTTCTTC

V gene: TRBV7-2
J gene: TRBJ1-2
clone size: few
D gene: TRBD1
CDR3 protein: CASSQTGGDTYGYTF
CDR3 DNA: TGCGCCAGCAGCCAGACAGGGGGCGATACCTATGGCTACACCTTC

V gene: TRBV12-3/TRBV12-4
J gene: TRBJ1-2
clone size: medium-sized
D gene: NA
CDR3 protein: CASSLGSSSPYGYTF
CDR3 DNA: TGTGCCAGCAGTTTAGGGTCGTCATCCCCCTATGGCTACACCTTC

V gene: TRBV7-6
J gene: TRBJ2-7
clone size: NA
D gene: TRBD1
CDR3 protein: CASSLGGQGKAYEQYF
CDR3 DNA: TGTGCCAGCAGCTTAGGGGGACAGGGGAAAGCTTACGAGCAGTACTTC

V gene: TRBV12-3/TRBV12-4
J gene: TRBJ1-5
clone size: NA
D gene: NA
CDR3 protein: CASRLTSNQPQHF
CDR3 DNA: TGTGCCAGCAGGCTTACCAGCAATCAGCCCCAGCATTTT

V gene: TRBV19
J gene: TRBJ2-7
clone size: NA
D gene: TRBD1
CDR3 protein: CASGTEYEQYF
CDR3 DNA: TGTGCCAGCGGGACAGAGTACGAGCAGTACTTC

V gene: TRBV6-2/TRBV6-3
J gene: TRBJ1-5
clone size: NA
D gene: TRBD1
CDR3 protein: CASSYVTGGNQPQHF
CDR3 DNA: TGTGCCAGCAGTTACGTTACAGGGGGAAATCAGCCCCAGCATTTT

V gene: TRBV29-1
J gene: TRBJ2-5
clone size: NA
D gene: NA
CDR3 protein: CSVERGVVGETQYF
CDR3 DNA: TGCAGCGTTGAACGCGGGGTGGTGGGAGAGACCCAGTACTTC

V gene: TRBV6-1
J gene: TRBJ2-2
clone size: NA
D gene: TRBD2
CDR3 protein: CASSTGSGRPLNTGELFF
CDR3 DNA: TGTGCCAGCAGTACGGGGAGCGGGAGGCCCCTGAACACCGGGGAGCTGTTTTTT

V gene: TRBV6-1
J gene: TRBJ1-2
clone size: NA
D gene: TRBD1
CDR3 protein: CASAVEGAPNYGYTF
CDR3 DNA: TGTGCCAGCGCCGTGGAGGGGGCTCCTAACTATGGCTACACCTTC

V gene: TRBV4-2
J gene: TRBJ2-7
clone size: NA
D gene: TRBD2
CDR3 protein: CASSQVAGGSSYEQYF
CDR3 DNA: TGTGCCAGCAGCCAAGTAGCGGGAGGGTCCTCCTACGAGCAGTACTTC

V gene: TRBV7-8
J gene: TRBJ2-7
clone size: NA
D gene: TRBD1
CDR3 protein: CASSLAGQSYEQYF
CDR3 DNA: TGTGCCAGCAGCTTAGCGGGACAGTCCTACGAGCAGTACTTC

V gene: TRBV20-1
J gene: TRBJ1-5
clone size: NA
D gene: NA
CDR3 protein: CSAPSGGSGQPQHF
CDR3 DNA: TGCAGTGCCCCCAGCGGAGGATCCGGTCAGCCCCAGCATTTT

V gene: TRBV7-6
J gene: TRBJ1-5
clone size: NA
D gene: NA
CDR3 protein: CASSLSASNQPQHF
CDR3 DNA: TGTGCCAGCAGCTTATCGGCGAGCAATCAGCCCCAGCATTTT

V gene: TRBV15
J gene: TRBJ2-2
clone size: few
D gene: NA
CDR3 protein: CATSRDLVAGELFF
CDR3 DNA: TGTGCCACCAGCAGAGATTTAGTCGCCGGGGAGCTGTTTTTT

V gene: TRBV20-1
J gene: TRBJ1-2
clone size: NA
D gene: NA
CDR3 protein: CSAKTGYGYTF
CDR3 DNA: TGCAGTGCCAAGACAGGCTATGGCTACACCTTC

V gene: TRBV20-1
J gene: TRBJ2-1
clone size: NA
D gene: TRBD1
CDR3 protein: CSASPRQGTNEQFF
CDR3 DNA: TGCAGTGCTAGTCCCAGACAGGGGACCAATGAGCAGTTCTTC

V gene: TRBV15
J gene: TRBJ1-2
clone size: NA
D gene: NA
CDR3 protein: CATSSSARVGGYTF
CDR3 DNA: TGTGCCACCAGCAGTTCTGCAAGGGTAGGTGGCTACACCTTC

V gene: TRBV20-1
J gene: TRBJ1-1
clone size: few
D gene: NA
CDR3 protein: CSARDHRGGNTEAFF
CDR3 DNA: TGCAGTGCTAGAGACCATCGCGGAGGGAACACTGAAGCTTTCTTT

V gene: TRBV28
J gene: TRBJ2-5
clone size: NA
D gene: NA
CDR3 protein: CASSVTPETQYF
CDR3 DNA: TGTGCCAGCAGTGTCACCCCAGAGACCCAGTACTTC

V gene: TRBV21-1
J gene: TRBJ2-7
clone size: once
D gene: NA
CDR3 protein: CASSKASSGSRHEQYF
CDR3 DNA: TGTGCCAGCAGCAAAGCGTCCAGCGGGAGTAGGCACGAGCAGTACTTC

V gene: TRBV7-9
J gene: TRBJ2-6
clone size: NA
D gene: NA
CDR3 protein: CASSFGELAANVLTF
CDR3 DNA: TGTGCCAGCAGCTTCGGGGAACTTGCGGCCAACGTCCTGACTTTC

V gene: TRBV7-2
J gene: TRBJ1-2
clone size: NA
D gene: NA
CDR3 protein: CASSLANYGYTF
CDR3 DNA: TGTGCCAGCAGCTTAGCTAACTATGGCTACACCTTC

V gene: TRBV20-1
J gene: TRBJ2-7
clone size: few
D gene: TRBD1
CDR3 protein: CSARDNRGVYEQYF
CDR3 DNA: TGCAGTGCTAGAGACAACAGGGGGGTCTACGAGCAGTACTTC

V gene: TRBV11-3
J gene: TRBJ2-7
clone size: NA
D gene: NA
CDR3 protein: CASSPMGGPISYEQYF
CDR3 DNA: TGTGCCAGCAGCCCGATGGGGGGACCCATCTCCTACGAGCAGTACTTC

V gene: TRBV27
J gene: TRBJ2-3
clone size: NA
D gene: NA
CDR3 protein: CASTPGGMGRDTQYF
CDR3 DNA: TGTGCCAGCACTCCGGGCGGGATGGGGCGCGATACGCAGTATTTT

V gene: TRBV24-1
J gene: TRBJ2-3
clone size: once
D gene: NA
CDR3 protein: CATSEGGADTQYF
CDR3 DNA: TGTGCCACCAGTGAAGGGGGAGCAGATACGCAGTATTTT

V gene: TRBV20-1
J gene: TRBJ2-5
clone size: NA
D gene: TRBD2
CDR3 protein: CSARDITSGGQETQYF
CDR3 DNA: TGCAGTGCTAGAGATATAACTAGCGGGGGTCAAGAGACCCAGTACTTC

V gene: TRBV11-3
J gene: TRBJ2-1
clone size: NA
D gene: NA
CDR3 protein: CASSSPPAGAREQFF
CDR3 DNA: TGTGCCAGCAGCTCCCCCCCGGCAGGGGCACGCGAGCAGTTCTTC

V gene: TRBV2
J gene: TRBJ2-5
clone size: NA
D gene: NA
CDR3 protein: CASSEARETQYF
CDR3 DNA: TGTGCCAGCAGTGAAGCGCGGGAGACCCAGTACTTC

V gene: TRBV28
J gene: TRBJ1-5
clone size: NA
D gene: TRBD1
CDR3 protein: CASTKTGGNQPQHF
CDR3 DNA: TGTGCCAGCACCAAGACAGGGGGCAATCAGCCCCAGCATTTT